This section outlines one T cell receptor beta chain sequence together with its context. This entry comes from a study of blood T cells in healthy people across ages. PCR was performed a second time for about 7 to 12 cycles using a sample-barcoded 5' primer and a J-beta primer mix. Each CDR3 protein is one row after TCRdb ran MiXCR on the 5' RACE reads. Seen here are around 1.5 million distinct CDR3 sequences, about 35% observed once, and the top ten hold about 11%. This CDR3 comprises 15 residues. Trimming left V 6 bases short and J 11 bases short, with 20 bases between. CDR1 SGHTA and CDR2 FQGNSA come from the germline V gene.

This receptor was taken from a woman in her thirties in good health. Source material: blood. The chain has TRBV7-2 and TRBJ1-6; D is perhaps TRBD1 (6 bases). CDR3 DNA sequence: TGTGCCAGCAGACCTTTTGGGGGCGATTGGGCACCCCTCCACTTT. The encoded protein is CASRPFGGDWAPLHF.